Following are 30 T cell receptor beta chains from one sample sequenced in a study of blood T cell repertoires in COVID-19. Repertoires were generated with immunoSEQ multiplex PCR, while TCRdb's copy carries only in-frame clones and drops some. The sample carries roughly 150,000 clones, roughly nine tenths recorded once. The source material was peripheral blood. The receptors shown here come from a middle-aged woman with acute or convalescent COVID-19.

The rearrangement uses TRBV9 and TRBJ2-1; D gene uncertain. The length of the CDR3 is 18 residues. CDR1 and CDR2 (germline): SGDLS, YYNGEE. Trimming stripped 0 bases from V and 0 bases from J, with 16 bases between. The CDR3 region is CASSVAPQLRSSYNEQFF. The CDR3 coding sequence is TGTGCCAGCAGCGTAGCCCCCCAATTGCGGAGCTCCTACAATGAGCAGTTCTTC.

The chain recombines TRBV5-8 with TRBJ1-1, with 10 bases matching TRBD1. The V and J ends lost 5 bases and 5 bases, in that order; junction bases with no gene match: 6. This CDR3 is built from 14 residues. CDR1 SGHTS and CDR2 YDEGEE come from the germline V gene. In nucleotides, the CDR3 is TGTGCCAGCAGTATGACAGGGGGCGCGACTGAAGCTTTCTTT. Protein product: CASSMTGGATEAFF.

DNA of the CDR3: TGTGCCAGTAGTATGCCCCCGGGACTAGCGGGACCGTTACCATCGACGAACACCGGGGAGCTGTTTTTT. This translates into CASSMPPGLAGPLPSTNTGELFF. The V call is TRBV19, the J call TRBJ2-2; 13 bases match TRBD2. Germline loops: CDR1 LNHDA, CDR2 SQIVND (reference sequence). This CDR3 is built from 23 residues. With 3 bases clipped from V and 0 bases from J, the junction kept 19 bases outside the gene matches.

The chain couples TRBV11-3 to TRBJ2-3; TRBD2 aligns across 7 bases. The germline CDR1 and CDR2 sequences are SGHNT and YENEEA. V trimming: 2 bases; J trimming: 4 bases; junction bases outside the gene matches: 3. CDR3 length: 14 residues. The DNA of the CDR3 is TGTGCCAGCAGCTTAAACGCGGGAGCAGATACGCAGTATTTT. It specifies CASSLNAGADTQYF.

DNA of the CDR3: TGTGCCAGCAGTTTAAGATGGGACAGCAAGAACAATGAGCAGTTCTTC. Encoded protein: CASSLRWDSKNNEQFF. The chain recombines TRBV6-5 with TRBJ2-1; 7 bases align to TRBD1. After removal of 4 bases from V and 5 bases from J, the junction contained 11 bases not matched to a gene. The CDR3 extends over 16 amino acids. The germline V gene has CDR1 MNHEY and CDR2 SVGAGI.

V usage is TRBV11-2 and J usage is TRBJ1-6; D not certain. The V end lost 1 base, the J end lost 0 bases, and 7 bases lay between the germline ends. CDR3 length equals 16 residues. Germline-derived CDR1 and CDR2 are SGHAT and FQNNGV. CDR3 in DNA: TGTGCCAGCAGCTTAGGACATAGCTCCTATAATTCACCCCTCCACTTT. This sequence encodes CASSLGHSSYNSPLHF.

The V gene is TRBV24-1, the J gene TRBJ1-4; no firm D call. V lost 3 bases, J lost 11 bases, and 9 bases lay in between. The CDR3 loop spans 12 amino acids. Germline V gives CDR1 KGHDR, CDR2 SFDVKD. CDR3 protein: CATSDEDWKLFF. Here the CDR3 DNA reads TGTGCCACCAGTGATGAAGACTGGAAACTGTTTTTT.

This rearrangement joins TRBV5-1 to TRBJ2-4; D may be TRBD1 (5 bases). CDR3 length equals 14 residues. Germline V gene sequence: CDR1 SGHRS, CDR2 YFSETQ. Deletions cut 1 base from V and 8 bases from J, with 13 bases between. In DNA form, the CDR3 reads TGCGCCAGCAGCTTGTCGGCAGGGTGGTACATTCAGTACTTC. Its protein is CASSLSAGWYIQYF.

J is TRBJ1-4 and V is TRBV15, with TRBD1 matching over 7 bases. V shed 1 base, J shed 10 bases, and the junction held 6 bases outside the gene matches. The CDR3 sequence is 14 residues long. Germline CDR1 LNHNV, CDR2 YYDKDF (reference sequence). The CDR3 loop reads CATSRAQGVGKLFF. The DNA for the CDR3 is TGTGCCACCAGCAGAGCGCAGGGGGTAGGAAAACTGTTTTTT.

The chain uses TRBV9 and TRBJ1-5, with D possibly being TRBD1 (5 bases). V lost 0 bases to trimming and J lost 8 bases, with 15 bases between them. There are 15 residues in the CDR3. Germline CDR1 SGDLS, CDR2 YYNGEE. The CDR3, as DNA: TGTGCCAGCAGCGTAGGGGCAGGGAAGGGTGAGCCCCAGCATTTT. Translating it yields CASSVGAGKGEPQHF. Looking up the rest from reference TRBV9 and TRBJ1-5 gives the full variable domain: DSGVTQTPKHLITATGQRVTLRCSPRSGDLSVYWYQQSLDQGLQFLIQYYNGEERAKGNILERFSAQQFPDLHSELNLSSLELGDSALYFCASSVGAGKGEPQHFGDGTRLSIL.

The chain has TRBV5-1 and TRBJ2-1, with 11 bases matching TRBD2. The length of the CDR3 is 18 residues. Germline CDR1 reads SGHRS; CDR2 reads YFSETQ. Trimming removed 1 base from V and 3 bases from J; junction bases left unmatched: 9. Written as DNA, the CDR3 is TGCGCCAGCAGCTTGCCTCTACTAGCGGGGGAAAGCTACAATGAGCAGTTCTTC. Translation: CASSLPLLAGESYNEQFF.

V and J are TRBV4-2 and TRBJ1-4; possibly TRBD1 for D (6 bases). The CDR3 runs to 17 residues. Between the trimmed V and J ends, which lost 3 bases and 0 bases, there was a span of 14 bases. The germline CDR1 and CDR2 sequences are LGHNA and YNFKEQ. CDR3 nucleotides: TGTGCCAGCAGCCAGGCCGAAGAGGGGGCAACTAATGAAAAACTGTTTTTT. As protein: CASSQAEEGATNEKLFF.

The chain employs TRBV5-4 and TRBJ2-7; TRBD2 aligns across 7 bases. The V and J ends lost 0 bases and 6 bases, in that order; junction bases with no gene match: 9. Germline CDR1 is SGHNT and CDR2 is YYREEE (reference sequence). This CDR3 spans 15 amino acids. The CDR3 sequence is CASSLETSQTAEQYF. The CDR3 DNA reads as TGTGCCAGCAGCTTGGAGACTAGCCAGACGGCCGAGCAGTACTTC. Combining the CDR3 with reference TRBV5-4 and TRBJ2-7 gives the whole variable domain ETGVTQSPTHLIKTRGQQVTLRCSSQSGHNTVSWYQQALGQGPQFIFQYYREEENGRGNFPPRFSGLQFPNYSSELNVNALELDDSALYLCASSLETSQTAEQYFGPGTRLTVT.

The chain has TRBV14 and TRBJ2-1; TRBD2 agrees at 10 bases. Trimming took 0 bases from V and 2 from J; bases not matched to a gene: 16. Germline CDR1 SGHDN, CDR2 FVKESK. The CDR3 covers 21 residues. CDR3 DNA sequence: TGTGCCAGCAGCCAAGAACTCCAAAGCGGGAGGGCCTCGAGCGCCTACAATGAGCAGTTCTTC. Amino acids: CASSQELQSGRASSAYNEQFF.

The chain uses TRBV5-8 and TRBJ1-6, with 8 bases aligning to TRBD1. The CDR3 is 17 residues long. The germline V gene has CDR1 SGHTS and CDR2 YDEGEE. V lost 3 bases, J lost 2 bases, and 7 bases stayed unmatched. In DNA form, the CDR3 reads TGTGCCAGCAGCTCGGCAGGGGGCTCCACCTATAATTCACCCCTCCACTTT. It specifies CASSSAGGSTYNSPLHF.

The chain employs TRBV7-9 and TRBJ1-6, with a possible D match to TRBD1 (5 bases). Germline CDR1 and CDR2: SEHNR and FQNEAQ (reference sequence). Trimming took 7 bases from V and 10 from J, leaving 20 bases between them. The CDR3 covers 15 residues. This CDR3 reads CASTLIVGGPSPLHF. The CDR3 DNA reads as TGTGCCAGCACCCTAATCGTCGGGGGTCCGTCACCCCTCCACTTT.

This chain uses TRBV18 with TRBJ2-7; 8 positions match TRBD1. Germline assignment: CDR1 KGHSH and CDR2 LQKENI. V was clipped by 3 bases and J by 4 bases; unmatched bases: 2. This CDR3 has 13 residues. The CDR3 here is CASSPQGAYEQYF. CDR3 DNA: TGTGCCAGCTCACCCCAGGGGGCGTACGAGCAGTACTTC.

V usage is TRBV28 and J usage is TRBJ1-1; TRBD1 aligns across 7 bases. Germline lookup yields CDR1 MDHEN and CDR2 SYDVKM. The V and J ends lost 7 bases and 5 bases, in that order; junction bases with no gene match: 10. This CDR3 is built from 14 residues. CDR3 nucleotides: TGTGCCAGCACCCCTCCCGGGACAGTAACTGAAGCTTTCTTT. It encodes CASTPPGTVTEAFF.

This clone has a single count. This chain connects TRBV29-1 to TRBJ2-1; TRBD2 aligns across 9 bases. Germline CDR1 is SQVTM and CDR2 is ANQGSEA. The J segment lost 4 bases and the V segment lost 7 bases, leaving 5 bases of the junction unmatched. The CDR3 consists of 13 residues. The CDR3 DNA reads as TGCAGCGCCCGGACTAGCGAGTACAATGAGCAGTTCTTC. This encodes CSARTSEYNEQFF.

The chain is built from TRBV24-1 and TRBJ1-5, with TRBD1 matching 9 bases. V shed 3 bases, J shed 6 bases, and the junction held 2 bases outside the gene matches. Germline V gives CDR1 KGHDR, CDR2 SFDVKD. There are 14 residues in the CDR3. The CDR3 loop is CATSDTGGGQPQHF. CDR3 sequence (DNA): TGTGCCACCAGTGATACAGGGGGCGGTCAGCCCCAGCATTTT.

This sequence joins TRBV6-4 and TRBJ2-3, with D possibly being TRBD2 (6 bases). Trimming stripped 2 bases from V and 5 bases from J, with 17 bases between. CDR3 length: 16 residues. CDR1 and CDR2 from the germline V gene are MRHNA and SNTAGT. The CDR3 protein is CASSDGGGGSGDTQYF. CDR3 DNA: TGTGCCAGCAGTGACGGGGGAGGAGGATCGGGAGATACGCAGTATTTT.

The CDR3 bases are TGCAGCGTTGAGTACAATCCACCCACAGATACGCAGTATTTT. This encodes CSVEYNPPTDTQYF. V and J are TRBV29-1 and TRBJ2-3; D unresolved. Trimming stripped 3 bases from V and 2 bases from J, with 12 bases between. The germline CDR1 and CDR2 sequences are SQVTM and ANQGSEA. There are 14 residues in the CDR3.

The rearrangement joins TRBV11-2 to TRBJ2-1, with D unclear. The CDR3 has 11 amino acids. Per the germline V gene, CDR1 is SGHAT and CDR2 is FQNNGV. The V end lost 5 bases, the J end lost 10 bases, and 9 bases lay between the germline ends. In nucleotides, the CDR3 is TGTGCCAGCAGCCTCACTCACGAGCAGTTCTTC. As protein: CASSLTHEQFF.

The chain's CDR3 is CASTYSRGNTEAFF. CDR3 bases: TGTGCCAGTACATACTCCAGGGGGAACACTGAAGCTTTCTTT. This sequence joins TRBV19 and TRBJ1-1, with D tentatively TRBD1 (6 bases). CDR1 is LNHDA and CDR2 is SQIVND in the germline V gene (reference sequence). The CDR3 is 14 amino acids. The V and J ends lost 7 bases and 1 base respectively, with 13 bases between them.

This chain connects TRBV11-2 to TRBJ2-7; 8 nucleotides align to TRBD2. The junction had 5 bases not matched to a gene; V was cut back by 1 base and J by 3 bases. CDR3 size: 15 residues. Germline V gene sequence: CDR1 SGHAT, CDR2 FQNNGV. CDR3 loop: CASSLVGGGLYEQYF. As DNA, the CDR3 is TGTGCCAGCAGCTTAGTCGGGGGGGGCCTCTACGAGCAGTACTTC.

The gene calls are TRBV30 and TRBJ2-7, with TRBD2 matching over 9 bases. In germline, CDR1 is GTSNPN, CDR2 SVGIG (reference sequence). The V gene end was trimmed by 3 bases and the J gene end by 3 bases; junction bases not matched to a gene: 9. The CDR3 has 15 amino acids. In nucleotides, the CDR3 is TGTGCCTGGAGGCTAGCGGGAAGAGGAGGCTACGAGCAGTACTTC. Its translation is CAWRLAGRGGYEQYF.

This clone has more than one count but fewer than ten. The V gene is TRBV5-4, the J gene TRBJ1-2; D is undetermined. V was shortened by 0 bases and J by 7 bases, with 10 bases between the two germline ends. The CDR3 is 13 residues long. CDR1 is SGHNT and CDR2 is YYREEE in the germline V gene (reference sequence). The CDR3 loop is CASSLGGEPGYTF. The DNA of the CDR3 is TGTGCCAGCAGCTTGGGGGGAGAACCTGGCTACACCTTC. The full variable domain, with the rest looked up from reference TRBV5-4 and TRBJ1-2, is ETGVTQSPTHLIKTRGQQVTLRCSSQSGHNTVSWYQQALGQGPQFIFQYYREEENGRGNFPPRFSGLQFPNYSSELNVNALELDDSALYLCASSLGGEPGYTFGSGTRLTVV.

This clone was recorded once. The chain links TRBV19 to TRBJ1-6, with TRBD1 as a possible D gene (5 bases). Trimming cost V 7 bases and J 7 bases, with 23 bases left between them. Germline V gives CDR1 LNHDA, CDR2 SQIVND (reference sequence). The CDR3 sequence is 17 residues long. CDR3 residues: CASNTGPTGLSNSPLHF. The CDR3 DNA reads TGTGCCAGTAATACCGGGCCTACAGGTTTGTCGAATTCACCCCTCCACTTT.

V usage is TRBV19 and J usage is TRBJ1-5, with D hard to call. Germline assignment: CDR1 LNHDA and CDR2 SQIVND (reference sequence). The CDR3 is made up of 19 amino acids. Trimming removed 3 bases at V and 0 bases at J, with 21 bases between. The CDR3 region has the DNA TGTGCCAGTAGTATTCGACCCAGCCCACGAGACTATAGCAATCAGCCCCAGCATTTT. Translating it yields CASSIRPSPRDYSNQPQHF.

This chain links TRBV5-4 with TRBJ2-1, with 7 bases that match TRBD2. V shed 0 bases, J shed 0 bases, and the junction held 9 bases outside the gene matches. The germline CDR1 and CDR2 sequences are SGHNT and YYREEE (reference sequence). This CDR3 is 18 amino acids long. CDR3: CASSLGLADLSSYNEQFF. CDR3 nucleotide sequence: TGTGCCAGCAGCTTGGGACTAGCAGATTTAAGCTCCTACAATGAGCAGTTCTTC.